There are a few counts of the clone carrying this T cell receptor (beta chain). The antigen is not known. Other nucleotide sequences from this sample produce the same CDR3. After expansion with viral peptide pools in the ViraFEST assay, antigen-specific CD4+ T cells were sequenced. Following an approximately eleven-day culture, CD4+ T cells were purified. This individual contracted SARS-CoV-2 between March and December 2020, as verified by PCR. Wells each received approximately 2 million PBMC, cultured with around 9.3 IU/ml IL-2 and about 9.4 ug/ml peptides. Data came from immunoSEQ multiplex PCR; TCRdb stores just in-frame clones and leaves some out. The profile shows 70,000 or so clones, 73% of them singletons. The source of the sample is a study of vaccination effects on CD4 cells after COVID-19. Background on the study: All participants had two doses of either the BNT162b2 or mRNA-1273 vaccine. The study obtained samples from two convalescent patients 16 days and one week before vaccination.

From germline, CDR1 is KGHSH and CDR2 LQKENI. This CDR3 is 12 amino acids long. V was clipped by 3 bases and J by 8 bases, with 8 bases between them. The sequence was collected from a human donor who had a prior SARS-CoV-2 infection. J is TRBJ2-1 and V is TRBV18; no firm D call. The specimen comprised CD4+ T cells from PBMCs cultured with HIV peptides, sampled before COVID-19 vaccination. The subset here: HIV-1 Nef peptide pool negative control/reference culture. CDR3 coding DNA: TGTGCCAGCTCACCTTCTTCCGATGAGCAGTTCTTC. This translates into CASSPSSDEQFF.